This TCR beta chain was found in a study of blood T cell repertoires in COVID-19. Study at large: Samples representing acute and convalescent COVID-19 were sourced from the United States, Italy and Spain.

The V gene end was trimmed by 0 bases and the J gene end by 0 bases; junction bases not matched to a gene: 3. The CDR3 loop spans 16 amino acids. Per germline, CDR1 SGHRS and CDR2 YFSETQ. Authors' methods: Cell counts per sample came from amplifying reference gene primers. The protocol was immunoSEQ multiplex PCR, while the TCRdb copy is restricted to in-frame clones and leaves out a portion. Clone size and V and J calls were adopted from that table, with D and trimming inferred from the DNA. The sample contains some 160,000 clones, more than 75% of which appear only once. The sequencing sample was made of peripheral blood. V is TRBV5-1 and J is TRBJ1-3; the match to TRBD1 covers 7 bases. The TCR comes from a man between 18 and 35 years old with acute or convalescent COVID-19. The CDR3 is CASSLGQGGSGNTIYF. CDR3 coding DNA: TGCGCCAGCAGCTTGGGACAGGGAGGCTCTGGAAACACCATATATTTT.